Below, 3 T cell receptor beta chains from the same sample are listed, as sequenced in a study of radiotherapy plus CTLA-4 blockade in lung cancer. Sequencing was performed with immunoSEQ multiplex PCR; in TCRdb, only in-frame clones are kept and a portion is missing. The sample comprises some 15,000 clones, approximately 72% of which are singletons, and roughly 53% rests with the top ten. Sequences were derived from peripheral blood, sampled from a patient treated with radiotherapy plus ipilimumab. Receptors originate from a human donor with non-small cell lung cancer whose response to radiotherapy plus ipilimumab could not be evaluated.

Worth noting for this clone: The junction departs from germline at one end; a sequencing error may be responsible. The genes are TRBV15 and TRBJ1-2; 7 nucleotides match TRBD1. The germline gives CDR1 LNHNV, CDR2 YYDKDF (reference sequence). This CDR3 is built from 16 residues. CDR3 nucleotide sequence: TGTGCCGCCAGCTCTACAGAGACAGGGACTAACTATGGCTACACCTTC. Protein: CAASSTETGTNYGYTF.

The rearrangement joins TRBV27 to TRBJ2-1, with 12 bases identical to TRBD2. Germline V lookup: CDR1 MNHEY, CDR2 SMNVEV (reference sequence). The CDR3 contains 14 residues. V lost 6 bases, J lost 10 bases, and 7 bases stayed unmatched. The CDR3 is CASSSGLAGVEQFF. CDR3 nucleotide sequence: TGTGCCAGCAGCTCGGGACTAGCGGGTGTCGAGCAGTTCTTC.

The chain joins TRBV2 to TRBJ2-5; 7 bases are a match to TRBD2. There are 15 residues in the CDR3. Germline loops: CDR1 SNHLY, CDR2 FYNNEI. V lost 6 bases and J lost 2; bases outside the gene matches: 9. The CDR3 region has the DNA TGTGCCAGCAGGTCGGCTAGCGGCCCACAAGAGACCCAGTACTTC. Its protein is CASRSASGPQETQYF.